These 14 T cell receptor beta chains originate from one sample sequenced in a study of graft-versus-host responses after intestinal transplantation. Their recognized antigens are unknown. The data were produced by immunoSEQ multiplex PCR, yet TCRdb's version contains in-frame clones alone and is incomplete. The table includes about 100,000 clones, about 90% detected once. The sample here was unstimulated CD4+ T cells sorted from spleen or lymph node cells, taken before intestinal transplant. Receptor source: a human donor who received an intestinal transplant.

The chain is built from TRBV7-6 and TRBJ2-2, with a weak D call TRBD1 (5 bases). V lost 1 base, J lost 2 bases, and 11 bases lay in between. The V gene's germline CDR1 is SGHVS and CDR2 FNYEAQ. The CDR3 has 16 residues. CDR3 bases: TGTGCCAGCAGCTTAGTAGGTGGGGCCAACACCGGGGAGCTGTTTTTT. This gives the protein CASSLVGGANTGELFF.

This sequence joins TRBV6-6 and TRBJ2-6; D call uncertain. With 1 base removed from V and 4 bases from J, the gap between germline ends came to 8 bases. The CDR3 extends over 15 amino acids. CDR1 is MNHNY and CDR2 is SVGAGI in the germline V gene (reference sequence). The CDR3 loop reads CASSYYPMGANVLTF. Here the CDR3 DNA reads TGTGCCAGCAGTTACTATCCAATGGGGGCCAACGTCCTGACTTTC.

This CDR3 reads CASSLRGSYNSPLHF. Here the CDR3 DNA reads TGTGCCAGCAGCTTAAGGGGGTCCTATAATTCACCCCTCCACTTT. The chain couples TRBV11-1 to TRBJ1-6; D is perhaps TRBD1 (6 bases). Per germline, CDR1 SGHAT and CDR2 FQDESV (reference sequence). CDR3 size: 15 residues. The germline V and J ends were trimmed by 2 bases and 1 base, with 6 bases remaining between them.

The V gene is TRBV6-1, the J gene TRBJ2-7; 8 bases map to TRBD1. This CDR3 is 14 amino acids long. The ends lost 5 bases at V and 1 base at J; junction bases unmatched: 4. Germline V gene lookup returns CDR1 MNHNS and CDR2 SASEGT. The CDR3 protein is CASSNTGGSYEQYF. CDR3 nucleotides: TGTGCCAGCAGTAATACAGGGGGGTCCTACGAGCAGTACTTC.

The V call is TRBV11-2, the J call TRBJ1-2, with 7 bases identical to TRBD1. V shed 5 bases, J shed 4 bases, and the junction held 1 base outside the gene matches. This CDR3 has 12 residues. Germline V gene data show CDR1 as SGHAT and CDR2 as FQNNGV. CDR3 DNA sequence: TGTGCCAGCAGCCGACAGGGCTATGGCTACACCTTC. Protein sequence: CASSRQGYGYTF.

The chain has TRBV7-9 and TRBJ1-4; 10 positions match TRBD1. V gave up 4 bases and J gave up 5 bases; unmatched junction bases: 1. The CDR3 runs to 14 residues. Germline CDR1 reads SEHNR; CDR2 reads FQNEAQ (reference sequence). The CDR3 nucleotides read TGTGCCAGCAGCTCGGACAGGGGGAATGAAAAACTGTTTTTT. This sequence encodes CASSSDRGNEKLFF.

The chain uses TRBV28 and TRBJ1-4; 10 bases are a match to TRBD1. The germline V gene encodes CDR1 MDHEN and CDR2 SYDVKM. V lost 6 bases, J lost 8 bases, and 9 bases stayed unmatched. This CDR3 spans 15 amino acids. DNA of the CDR3: TGTGCCAGCAGCAGGGACAGGGGCAGATCAGAAAAACTGTTTTTT. Translated, it gives CASSRDRGRSEKLFF.

The rearrangement links TRBV18 to TRBJ2-7, with D perhaps TRBD1 (6 bases). In germline, CDR1 is KGHSH, CDR2 LQKENI. The V gene lost 6 bases and the J gene lost 3 bases, with 21 bases spanning the gap. The CDR3 covers 16 residues. CDR3 nucleotide sequence: TGTGCCAGCTCCCCAAGCGGCCCAGGGGTAAGCTACGAGCAGTACTTC. This sequence encodes CASSPSGPGVSYEQYF.

The V and J genes are TRBV5-1 and TRBJ2-7; D remains ambiguous. In germline, CDR1 is SGHRS, CDR2 YFSETQ. V gave up 4 bases and J gave up 4 bases, with 12 bases separating them. The CDR3 length is 13 residues. CDR3 amino acids: CASSPNLVYEQYF. CDR3 bases: TGCGCCAGCAGCCCTAACTTGGTATACGAGCAGTACTTC.

The gene calls are TRBV2 and TRBJ2-7; 8 bases match TRBD1. CDR1 and CDR2 from the germline V gene are SNHLY and FYNNEI. The CDR3 spans 15 residues. V was pared by 7 bases and J by 4 bases, with 12 bases of the junction left unmatched. The CDR3 sequence is CASKRPGTGAYEQYF. The CDR3, as DNA: TGTGCCAGCAAGCGGCCCGGGACAGGCGCTTACGAGCAGTACTTC.

The gene calls are TRBV29-1 and TRBJ2-7; 14 bases map to TRBD2. The CDR3 is 12 amino acids. Losses at the gene ends were 6 bases for V and 6 bases for J; bases not matched to a gene: 1. Germline lookup yields CDR1 SQVTM and CDR2 ANQGSEA. CDR3 sequence reads: CSVGTSGGEQYF. The DNA of the CDR3 is TGCAGCGTCGGGACTAGCGGGGGCGAGCAGTACTTC.

The V and J genes are TRBV29-1 and TRBJ1-2, with D perhaps TRBD1 (5 bases). Germline V gene data show CDR1 as SQVTM and CDR2 as ANQGSEA. There are 13 residues in the CDR3. The V end lost 6 bases, the J end lost 0 bases, and 11 bases lay between the germline ends. CDR3 sequence reads: CSVGQLANYGYTF. The CDR3 DNA is TGCAGCGTGGGGCAGTTAGCTAACTATGGCTACACCTTC. Filled out from reference TRBV29-1 and TRBJ1-2, the complete variable domain reads SAVISQKPSRDICQRGTSLTIQCQVDSQVTMMFWYRQQPGQSLTLIATANQGSEATYESGFVIDKFPISRPNLTFSTLTVSNMSPEDSSIYLCSVGQLANYGYTFGSGTRLTVV.

V usage is TRBV19 and J usage is TRBJ2-2, with 12 bases matching TRBD2. This CDR3 is 15 amino acids long. Germline V gene lookup returns CDR1 LNHDA and CDR2 SQIVND (reference sequence). Trimming took 7 bases from V and 1 from J; bases not matched to a gene: 1. The CDR3 loop is CASKTSGGNTGELFF. In DNA form, the CDR3 reads TGTGCCAGTAAGACTAGCGGGGGGAACACCGGGGAGCTGTTTTTT.

V usage is TRBV19 and J usage is TRBJ1-6; D remains unclear. Trimming took off 11 bases at V and 9 bases at J, with 17 bases between the two ends. This CDR3 region has 13 residues. Germline V gene data show CDR1 as LNHDA and CDR2 as SQIVND (reference sequence). The CDR3 spells CAGSSQGGSPLHF. CDR3 coding DNA: TGTGCCGGCTCGTCCCAAGGAGGTTCACCCCTCCACTTT.